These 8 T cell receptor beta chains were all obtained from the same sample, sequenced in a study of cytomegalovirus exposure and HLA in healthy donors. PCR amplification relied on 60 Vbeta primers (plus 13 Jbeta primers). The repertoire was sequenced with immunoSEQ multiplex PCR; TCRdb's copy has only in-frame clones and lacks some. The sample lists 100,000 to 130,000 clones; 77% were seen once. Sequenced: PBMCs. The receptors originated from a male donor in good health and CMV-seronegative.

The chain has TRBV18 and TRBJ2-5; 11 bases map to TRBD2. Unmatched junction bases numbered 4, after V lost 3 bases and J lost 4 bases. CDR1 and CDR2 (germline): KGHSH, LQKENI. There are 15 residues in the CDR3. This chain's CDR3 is CASSPPTSGIETQYF. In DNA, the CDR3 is TGTGCCAGCTCACCCCCGACTAGCGGGATAGAGACCCAGTACTTC.

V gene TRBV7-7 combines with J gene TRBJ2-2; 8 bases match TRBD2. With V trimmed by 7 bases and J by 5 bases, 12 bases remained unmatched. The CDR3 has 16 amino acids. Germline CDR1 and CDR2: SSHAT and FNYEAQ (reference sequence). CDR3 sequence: CASIRSGTRETGELFF. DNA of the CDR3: TGTGCCAGCATACGTTCCGGGACTAGGGAAACCGGGGAGCTGTTTTTT.

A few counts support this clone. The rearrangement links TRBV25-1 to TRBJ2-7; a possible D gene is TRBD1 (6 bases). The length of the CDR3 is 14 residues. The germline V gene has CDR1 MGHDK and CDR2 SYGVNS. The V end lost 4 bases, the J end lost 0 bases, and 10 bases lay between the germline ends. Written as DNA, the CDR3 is TGTGCCAGCAGTGGACAGGTCAGCTCCTACGAGCAGTACTTC. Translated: CASSGQVSSYEQYF.

CDR3 sequence reads: CASSATGEYHEQYF. Written as DNA, the CDR3 is TGTGCCAGCAGTGCGACAGGGGAGTACCACGAGCAGTACTTC. The chain couples TRBV6-6 to TRBJ2-7; 8 bases agree with TRBD1. CDR1 MNHNY and CDR2 SVGAGI come from the germline V gene (reference sequence). J lost 5 bases, V lost 5 bases, and 8 bases had no gene match. CDR3 length equals 14 residues.

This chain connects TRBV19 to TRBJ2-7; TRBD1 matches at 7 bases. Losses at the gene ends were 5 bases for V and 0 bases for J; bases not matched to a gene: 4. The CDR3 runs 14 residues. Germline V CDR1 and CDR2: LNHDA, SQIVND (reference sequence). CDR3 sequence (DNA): TGTGCCAGTAGTGCCCGACAGGGCTCCTACGAGCAGTACTTC. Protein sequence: CASSARQGSYEQYF.

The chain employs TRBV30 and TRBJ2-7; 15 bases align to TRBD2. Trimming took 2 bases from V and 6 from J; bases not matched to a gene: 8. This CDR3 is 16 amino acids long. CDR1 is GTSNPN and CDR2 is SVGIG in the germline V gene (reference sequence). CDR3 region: CAWSSRTSGRASEQYF. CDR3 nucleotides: TGTGCCTGGAGTTCTCGGACTAGCGGGAGGGCCTCCGAGCAGTACTTC. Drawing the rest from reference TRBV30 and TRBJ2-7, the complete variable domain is SQTIHQWPATLVQPVGSPLSLECTVEGTSNPNLYWYRQAAGRGLQLLFYSVGIGQISSEVPQNLSASRPQDRQFILSSKKLLLSDSGFYLCAWSSRTSGRASEQYFGPGTRLTVT.

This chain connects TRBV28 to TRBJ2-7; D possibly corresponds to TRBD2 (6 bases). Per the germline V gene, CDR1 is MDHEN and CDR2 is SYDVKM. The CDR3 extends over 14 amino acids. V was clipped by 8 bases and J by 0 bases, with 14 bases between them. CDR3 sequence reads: CASFSGDASYEQYF. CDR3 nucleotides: TGTGCCAGCTTTAGCGGTGATGCCTCCTACGAGCAGTACTTC.

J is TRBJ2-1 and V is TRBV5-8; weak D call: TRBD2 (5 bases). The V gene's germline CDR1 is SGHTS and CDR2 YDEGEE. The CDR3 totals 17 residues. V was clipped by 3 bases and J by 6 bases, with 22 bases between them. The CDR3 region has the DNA TGTGCCAGCAGCTCCACACTCGGGGTCTCGGTCGGCAATGAGCAGTTCTTC. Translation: CASSSTLGVSVGNEQFF.